This T cell receptor (beta chain) was observed in a study of CXCR3-negative and CXCR3-positive naive CD8 T cells. The study, taken as a whole, reports: Memory CD8+ cells showed much lower diversity, while both naive subsets displayed comparably high diversity.

5' RACE with UMI labels generated the TRB cDNA libraries. One entry per CDR3 protein, without DNA, is what TCRdb gives after re-calling the 5' RACE reads. The sample has 75,000 to 100,000 distinct CDR3 sequences; the top ten hold around 1.5%. Details on this clonotype: As yet, its antigen is unknown.

Germline CDR1 and CDR2: SGHAT and FQNNGV. This CDR3 is 17 amino acids long. This rearrangement joins TRBV11-2 to TRBJ2-3. This clonotype was obtained from a human donor in good health. Some clones in this sample may be carry-over from other donors' samples. The material sequenced was naive CXCR3- CD8+ T cells from blood. Subset defined: CD45RO-CCR7+CD27+CD95- naive CD8+ T cells lacking CXCR3 (TNR3-). The CDR3 loop reads CASSFVRALLITDTQYF.